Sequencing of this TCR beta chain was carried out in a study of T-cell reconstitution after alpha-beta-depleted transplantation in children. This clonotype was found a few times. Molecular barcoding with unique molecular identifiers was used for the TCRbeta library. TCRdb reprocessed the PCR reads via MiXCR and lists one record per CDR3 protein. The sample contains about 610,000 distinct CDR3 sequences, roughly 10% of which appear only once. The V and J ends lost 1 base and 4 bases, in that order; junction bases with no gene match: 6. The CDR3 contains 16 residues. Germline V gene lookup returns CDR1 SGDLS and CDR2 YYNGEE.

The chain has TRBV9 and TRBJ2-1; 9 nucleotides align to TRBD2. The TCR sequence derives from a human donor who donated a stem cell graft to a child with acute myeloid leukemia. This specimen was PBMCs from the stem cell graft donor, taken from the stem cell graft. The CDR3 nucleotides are TGTGCCAGCAGCGTAACGGCTAGCGGGATGTACAATGAGCAGTTCTTC. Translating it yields CASSVTASGMYNEQFF.